This is a list of T cell receptor beta chains from one sample in a study of cytomegalovirus exposure and HLA in healthy donors. Sequenced by immunoSEQ multiplex PCR; TCRdb stores in-frame clones only, minus some. The sample lists some 200,000 clones, more than 75% occurring once. What was sequenced was PBMCs. The receptors were sampled from a girl under three years old in good health and CMV-seronegative. CDR3s include the opening cysteine and the closing phenylalanine or tryptophan. The order of the fields is J gene, D gene, clone size, V gene, CDR3 protein, CDR3 DNA. D genes are given only for firm matches. Rows may omit the clone size; those that give it use once, few, many or a size class.

TRBJ1-4,TRBD1,NA,TRBV30,CAWSETGGAFGKLFF,TGTGCCTGGAGTGAGACAGGGGGTGCCTTCGGAAAACTGTTTTTT
TRBJ2-5,NA,once,TRBV4-1,CASSQVSPMETQYF,TGCGCCAGCAGCCAAGTGTCCCCTATGGAGACCCAGTACTTC
TRBJ1-1,TRBD1,NA,TRBV25-1,CASSGGQGMNTEAFF,TGTGCCAGCAGTGGAGGACAGGGGATGAACACTGAAGCTTTCTTT
TRBJ2-5,TRBD2,NA,TRBV2,CASRSGGGGKQETQYF,TGTGCCAGCAGGTCCGGGGGCGGGGGGAAGCAAGAGACCCAGTACTTC
TRBJ2-7,TRBD2,NA,TRBV18,CASSPRGGGPKAYEQYF,TGTGCCAGCTCACCCCGTGGGGGAGGGCCCAAAGCCTACGAGCAGTACTTC
TRBJ1-4,NA,NA,TRBV5-1,CASSLPRGSINEKLFF,TGCGCCAGCAGCTTGCCCAGGGGCTCGATTAATGAAAAACTGTTTTTT
TRBJ1-4,NA,NA,TRBV7-8,CASSLAGGESEKLFF,TGTGCCAGCAGCTTAGCGGGCGGGGAGAGTGAAAAACTGTTTTTT
TRBJ1-3,NA,once,TRBV4-1,CASSQDDSISGNTIYF,TGCGCCAGCAGCCAAGACGACAGCATCTCTGGAAACACCATATATTTT
TRBJ1-6,NA,NA,TRBV4-3,CASSQEPVTPQSRHSPLHF,TGCGCCAGCAGCCAAGAGCCCGTTACGCCACAGTCACGGCATTCACCCCTCCACTTT
TRBJ1-3,NA,NA,TRBV5-1,CASSLGESGNTIYF,TGCGCCAGCAGCTTGGGGGAGTCTGGAAACACCATATATTTT
TRBJ2-3,NA,NA,TRBV21-1,CASSKRRRLAGYTDTQYF,TGTGCCAGCAGCAAAAGACGGAGACTAGCGGGGTACACAGATACGCAGTATTTT